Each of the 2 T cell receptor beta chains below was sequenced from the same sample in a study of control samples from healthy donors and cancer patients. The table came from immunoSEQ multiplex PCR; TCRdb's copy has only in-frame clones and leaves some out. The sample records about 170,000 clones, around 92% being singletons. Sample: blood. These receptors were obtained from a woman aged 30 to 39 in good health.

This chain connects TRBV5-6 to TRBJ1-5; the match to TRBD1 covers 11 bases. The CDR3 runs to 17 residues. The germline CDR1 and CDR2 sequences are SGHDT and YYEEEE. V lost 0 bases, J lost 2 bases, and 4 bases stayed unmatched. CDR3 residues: CASSLAPGQGGNQPQHF. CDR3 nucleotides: TGTGCCAGCAGCTTGGCCCCGGGACAGGGGGGCAATCAGCCCCAGCATTTT. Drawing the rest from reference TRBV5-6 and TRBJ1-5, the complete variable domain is DAGVTQSPTHLIKTRGQQVTLRCSPKSGHDTVSWYQQALGQGPQFIFQYYEEEERQRGNFPDRFSGHQFPNYSSELNVNALLLGDSALYLCASSLAPGQGGNQPQHFGDGTRLSIL.

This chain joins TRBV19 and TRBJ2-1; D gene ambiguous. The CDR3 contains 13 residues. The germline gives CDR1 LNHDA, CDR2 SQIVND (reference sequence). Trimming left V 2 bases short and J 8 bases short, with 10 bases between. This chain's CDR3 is CASSIQRVDEQFF. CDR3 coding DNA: TGTGCCAGTAGTATACAAAGGGTCGATGAGCAGTTCTTC.